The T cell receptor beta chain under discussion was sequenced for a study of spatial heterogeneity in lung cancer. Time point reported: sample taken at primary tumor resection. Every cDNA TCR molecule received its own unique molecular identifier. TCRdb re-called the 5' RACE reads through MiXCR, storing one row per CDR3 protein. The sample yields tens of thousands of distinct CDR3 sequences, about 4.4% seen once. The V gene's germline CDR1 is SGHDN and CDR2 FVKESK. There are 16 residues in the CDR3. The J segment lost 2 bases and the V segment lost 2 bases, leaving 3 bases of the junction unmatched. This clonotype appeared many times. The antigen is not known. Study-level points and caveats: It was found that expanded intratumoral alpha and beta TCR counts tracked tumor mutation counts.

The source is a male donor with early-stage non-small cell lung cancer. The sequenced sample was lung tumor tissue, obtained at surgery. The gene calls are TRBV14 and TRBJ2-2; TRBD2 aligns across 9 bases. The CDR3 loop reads CASSQLAGTNTGELFF. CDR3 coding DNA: TGTGCCAGCAGCCAACTAGCGGGGACCAACACCGGGGAGCTGTTTTTT.